This is a list of T cell receptor beta chains from one sample in a study of T cells in tumors and immune-related adverse events. The data were produced by immunoSEQ multiplex PCR, yet TCRdb's version contains in-frame clones alone and is incomplete. Of 6,500 to 8,500 clones listed, around 94% are singletons. The sample in question was lymph node tissue, obtained from a patient treated with anti-PD-1 therapy. These receptors all stem from a female donor with metastatic renal cell carcinoma. Both conserved end residues are part of each CDR3. Each record gives: V gene, D gene, J gene, CDR3 protein, CDR3 DNA. The D gene is left open where the match is weak.

TRBV4-1,NA,TRBJ2-5,CASSQAGWGARETQYF,TGCGCCAGCAGCCAGGCTGGGTGGGGAGCACGAGAGACCCAGTACTTC
TRBV23-1,TRBD1,TRBJ1-5,CASSQGPTGVLFNQPQHF,TGCGCCAGCAGTCAAGGTCCAACAGGGGTTTTATTCAATCAGCCCCAGCATTTT
TRBV19,NA,TRBJ2-7,CASSIDPGNEQYF,TGTGCCAGTAGTATTGACCCGGGGAACGAGCAGTACTTC
TRBV10-3,TRBD1,TRBJ1-5,CAISESGRGQAQPQHF,TGTGCCATCAGTGAGTCGGGCAGGGGGCAGGCTCAGCCCCAGCATTTT
TRBV4-1,TRBD1,TRBJ2-6,CASSREETGLGANVLTF,TGCGCCAGCAGCCGAGAAGAGACAGGGTTAGGGGCCAACGTCCTGACTTTC
TRBV6-5,NA,TRBJ2-1,CASSYGAFYNEQFF,TGTGCCAGCAGTTACGGGGCTTTTTACAATGAGCAGTTCTTC
TRBV4-1,TRBD2,TRBJ2-4,CASSHSTAGVAKNIQYF,TGCGCCAGCAGCCACAGTACGGCGGGGGTTGCCAAAAACATTCAGTACTTC
TRBV6-4,NA,TRBJ1-1,CASSEFRGLSAFF,TGTGCCAGCAGTGAATTCAGGGGATTGTCGGCTTTCTTT
TRBV28,TRBD2,TRBJ2-1,CASSFRGLAGPYNEQFF,TGTGCCAGCAGTTTCCGCGGACTAGCGGGTCCCTACAATGAGCAGTTCTTC
TRBV10-3,TRBD2,TRBJ2-3,CAISREDVRNTDTQYF,TGTGCCATCAGTCGGGAGGATGTGCGGAACACAGATACGCAGTATTTT
TRBV5-1,NA,TRBJ2-4,CASSLVAGKNIQYF,TGCGCCAGCAGCTTGGTCGCGGGCAAAAACATTCAGTACTTC
TRBV5-4,TRBD2,TRBJ2-3,CASSLAGLAGGGTDTQYF,TGTGCCAGCAGCTTGGCCGGGCTAGCGGGAGGGGGCACAGATACGCAGTATTTT
TRBV5-4,NA,TRBJ2-1,CASSPWAGSYNEQFF,TGTGCCAGCAGCCCTTGGGCAGGGTCCTACAATGAGCAGTTCTTC
TRBV6-6,NA,TRBJ2-7,CASSYGTEYEQYF,TGTGCCAGCAGTTACGGAACGGAGTACGAGCAGTACTTC
TRBV9,NA,TRBJ1-2,CASSVDGGPGGVYGYTF,TGTGCCAGCAGCGTAGATGGGGGTCCGGGAGGAGTCTATGGCTACACCTTC
TRBV6-1,TRBD2,TRBJ2-1,CATKAGGPSNEQFF,TGTGCCACGAAAGCGGGAGGGCCTTCCAATGAGCAGTTCTTC
TRBV4-2,NA,TRBJ2-7,CASSQDNGTKYEQYF,TGTGCCAGCAGCCAAGATAACGGGACAAAGTACGAGCAGTACTTC
TRBV28,TRBD2,TRBJ2-3,CASSLTSGSWGDTQYF,TGTGCCAGCAGTTTGACTAGCGGGAGTTGGGGGGATACGCAGTATTTT
TRBV7-2,NA,TRBJ2-7,CASSKGISYEQYF,TGTGCCAGCTCCAAGGGCATAAGCTACGAGCAGTACTTC
TRBV7-9,NA,TRBJ1-2,CASSPGGSGGYTF,TGTGCCAGCAGCCCGGGAGGATCGGGTGGCTACACCTTC
TRBV4-1,TRBD1,TRBJ2-3,CASSRDRNTDTQYF,TGCGCCAGCAGCCGGGACAGGAACACAGATACGCAGTATTTT
TRBV6-5,NA,TRBJ1-1,CASSRTTMTEVEAFF,TGTGCCAGCAGTCGTACGACAATGACAGAGGTTGAAGCTTTCTTT
TRBV6-6,NA,TRBJ2-7,CASSPGYDEQYF,TGTGCCAGCAGCCCCGGGTACGACGAGCAGTACTTC